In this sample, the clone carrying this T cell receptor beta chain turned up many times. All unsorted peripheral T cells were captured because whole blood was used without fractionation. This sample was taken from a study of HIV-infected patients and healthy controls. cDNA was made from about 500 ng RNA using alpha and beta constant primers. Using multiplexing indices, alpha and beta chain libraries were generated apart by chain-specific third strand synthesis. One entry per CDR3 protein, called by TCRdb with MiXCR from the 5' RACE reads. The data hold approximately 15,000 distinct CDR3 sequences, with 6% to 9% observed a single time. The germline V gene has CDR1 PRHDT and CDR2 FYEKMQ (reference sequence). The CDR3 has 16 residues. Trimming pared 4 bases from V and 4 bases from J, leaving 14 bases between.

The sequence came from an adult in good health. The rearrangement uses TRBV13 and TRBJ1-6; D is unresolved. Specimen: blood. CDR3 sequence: CASSSSEREYNSPLHF. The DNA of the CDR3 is TGTGCCAGCAGCTCCTCAGAGAGGGAATATAATTCACCCCTCCACTTT.